The clone carrying this T cell receptor (beta chain) was seen a single time. Its specificity is not known. This sample is part of a study of cytomegalovirus exposure and HLA in healthy donors. General study results and limits: Both high specificity and high sensitivity reportedly marked the classifier's diagnosis of cytomegalovirus status.

PCR primers comprised 60 Vbeta and 13 Jbeta primers. How the authors handled the data: Some 10 million of the about 80 million unique TCR beta chains counted in a later analysis were shared. Method: immunoSEQ multiplex PCR; TCRdb's copy keeps in-frame clones and lacks some. Clone size and the V and J calls come from that table; the DNA yielded D and trimming. The table shows about 130,000 clones, with approximately 85% occurring only once. The CDR3 is 15 residues long. CDR1 and CDR2 from the germline V gene are SNHLY and FYNNEI. With 6 bases clipped from V and 0 bases from J, the junction kept 4 bases outside the gene matches.

This TCR was sampled from a woman aged 25 to 39 in good health and CMV-seropositive. The J gene is TRBJ2-2, the V gene TRBV2; TRBD2 matches 7 bases. Sequenced material: PBMCs. Written as DNA, the CDR3 is TGTGCCAGCAGGAGACTAGCCTCGAACACCGGGGAGCTGTTTTTT. Translated: CASRRLASNTGELFF.